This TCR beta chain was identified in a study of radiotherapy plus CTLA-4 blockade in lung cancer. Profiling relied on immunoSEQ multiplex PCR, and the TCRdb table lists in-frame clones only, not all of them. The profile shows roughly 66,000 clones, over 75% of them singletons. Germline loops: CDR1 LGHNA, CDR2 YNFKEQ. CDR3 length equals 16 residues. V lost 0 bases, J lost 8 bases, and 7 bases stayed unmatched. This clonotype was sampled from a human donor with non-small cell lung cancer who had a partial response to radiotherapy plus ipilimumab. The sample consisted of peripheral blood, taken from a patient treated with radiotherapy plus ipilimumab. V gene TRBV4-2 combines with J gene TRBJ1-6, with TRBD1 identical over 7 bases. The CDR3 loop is CASSQDRGTVDSPLHF. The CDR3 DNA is TGTGCCAGCAGCCAAGATAGGGGGACAGTAGATTCACCCCTCCACTTT.